What follows is one T cell receptor (beta chain) and its context. CD4+CD25+CD127- Tregs, CD4+CD25- non-Tregs, CD4 and CD8 cells were sorted. The germline V gene has CDR1 SGHTA and CDR2 FQGNSA. J was trimmed by 4 bases and V by 3 bases; bases with no gene match: 3. This CDR3 comprises 14 residues. This sample stems from a study of Tregs in tolerant kidney transplant recipients. The table came from immunoSEQ multiplex PCR; TCRdb's copy has only in-frame clones and leaves some out. The profile covers roughly 120,000 clones, with roughly 93% appearing a single time and approximately 0.59% taken by the ten largest.

This clonotype originated in a human donor in good health. The chain combines TRBV7-2 with TRBJ2-1, with 7 bases that match TRBD1. The specimen was CD4+ T cells from blood. Here the CDR3 DNA reads TGTGCCAGCAGCTTCGGGACAGCATACAATGAGCAGTTCTTC. Translating gives CASSFGTAYNEQFF.